The 13 T cell receptor beta chains reported below all come from one sample, sequenced in a study of T cells in Graves' hyperthyroidism and ophthalmopathy. Amplification of TCR beta CDR3 regions was performed using RNA transcripts as template. RT-PCR in the first round (using the HTBI primer set) targeted the TCR CDR3. TCRdb itself ran the multiplex PCR reads through MiXCR, one entry per CDR3 protein. The sample holds approximately 600,000 distinct CDR3 sequences, more than 20% seen once. The sequencing input was blood. The receptor set was obtained from a young man with Graves' ophthalmopathy.

In its sample, this clonotype was seen many times. The chain couples TRBV28 to TRBJ1-5; D uncertain. The CDR3 consists of 15 residues. Trimming stripped 5 bases from V and 0 bases from J, with 11 bases between. CDR1 is MDHEN, CDR2 SYDVKM, per germline. The CDR3 nucleotides are TGTGCCAGCAGTCCCCCGGTTGATAGCAATCAGCCCCAGCATTTT. Translating it yields CASSPPVDSNQPQHF.

Ten or more counts support this clonotype. V and J are TRBV11-2 and TRBJ2-2; TRBD1 matches at 9 bases. The ends lost 5 bases at V and 5 bases at J; junction bases unmatched: 9. The CDR3 extends over 16 amino acids. Germline-derived CDR1 and CDR2 are SGHAT and FQNNGV. The DNA of the CDR3 is TGTGCCAGCAGCGGACCGGGACAGGGTTATACCGGGGAGCTGTTTTTT. Its translation: CASSGPGQGYTGELFF.

This clonotype was found many times. The J gene is TRBJ1-5, the V gene TRBV20-1; possible D gene TRBD1, 5 bases. CDR1 and CDR2 (germline): DFQATT, SNEGSKA (reference sequence). V was pared by 3 bases and J by 5 bases, with 11 bases between. The CDR3 totals 13 residues. The DNA of the CDR3 is TGCAGTGCTAGTACAGGCTTTGATCAGCCCCAGCATTTT. It yields the protein CSASTGFDQPQHF.

This clonotype was counted ten times or more. This chain uses TRBV30 with TRBJ2-1, with D hard to call. V lost 0 bases, J lost 7 bases, and 1 base lay in between. Germline V gene lookup returns CDR1 GTSNPN and CDR2 SVGIG (reference sequence). CDR3 length: 10 residues. The DNA of the CDR3 is TGTGCCTGGAGTGTAAATGAGCAGTTCTTC. Its protein product is CAWSVNEQFF. Based on the CDR3 plus reference TRBV30 and TRBJ2-1, the full variable domain is SQTIHQWPATLVQPVGSPLSLECTVEGTSNPNLYWYRQAAGRGLQLLFYSVGIGQISSEVPQNLSASRPQDRQFILSSKKLLLSDSGFYLCAWSVNEQFFGPGTRLTVL.

This clonotype appeared many times. The V and J genes are TRBV28 and TRBJ2-7; a weak D match, TRBD2 (5 bases). V was cut by 5 bases and J by 3 bases, with 17 bases left in between. The CDR3 extends over 15 amino acids. Germline assignment: CDR1 MDHEN and CDR2 SYDVKM. The CDR3 nucleotides read TGTGCCAGCAGTCTCCCCCTGAGCGGATTCTACGAGCAGTACTTC. This sequence encodes CASSLPLSGFYEQYF.

This clonotype was observed many times. The J gene is TRBJ2-3, the V gene TRBV7-2; D may be TRBD1 or TRBD2 (5 bases each). The CDR3 sequence is 16 residues long. V lost 2 bases and J 6 bases, leaving 18 bases between the germline ends. The V gene's germline CDR1 is SGHTA and CDR2 FQGNSA. The CDR3 bases are TGTGCCAGCAGCTTAAATCTCGGGGCCCTAGGGGATACGCAGTATTTT. Amino acids: CASSLNLGALGDTQYF.

This clonotype was seen at least ten times. The rearrangement joins TRBV14 to TRBJ1-1; no clear D gene. V lost 4 bases and J lost 4, with 13 bases in between. The CDR3 has 14 amino acids. Germline V lookup: CDR1 SGHDN, CDR2 FVKESK. The CDR3 protein is CASSLNLGGTEAFF. CDR3 in DNA: TGTGCCAGCAGCCTTAACCTGGGAGGCACTGAAGCTTTCTTT.

This CDR3 is CASAVPSTLHF. The CDR3 coding sequence is TGTGCCAGCGCCGTCCCTTCCACCCTCCACTTT. The V and J genes are TRBV6-2 or TRBV6-3 and TRBJ1-6; D remains unclear. The V end lost 8 bases, the J end lost 14 bases, and 13 bases lay between the germline ends. This CDR3 has 11 residues. Per germline, CDR1 MNHEY and CDR2 SVGEGT.

This clonotype was found many times. This sequence joins TRBV11-2 and TRBJ2-5; D remains ambiguous. The CDR3 length is 13 residues. With 5 bases removed from V and 7 bases from J, the gap between germline ends came to 14 bases. Germline assignment: CDR1 SGHAT and CDR2 FQNNGV. The CDR3 loop is CASSLAQPGTQYF. The CDR3 DNA sequence: TGTGCCAGCAGCCTCGCACAACCGGGGACCCAGTACTTC.

This clonotype was detected ten times or more. The rearrangement joins TRBV5-1 to TRBJ2-6, with a possible D match to TRBD1 (5 bases). The V and J ends lost 1 base and 9 bases respectively, with 11 bases between them. The CDR3 totals 14 residues. Germline CDR1 reads SGHRS; CDR2 reads YFSETQ. This chain's CDR3 is CASSLKGIDNVLTF. CDR3 bases: TGCGCCAGCAGCTTGAAGGGGATAGACAACGTCCTGACTTTC.

The chain has TRBV2 and TRBJ1-1, with D perhaps TRBD1 (5 bases). Per the germline V gene, CDR1 is SNHLY and CDR2 is FYNNEI. Trimming pared 11 bases from V and 1 base from J, leaving 11 bases between. The CDR3 has 12 residues. The CDR3 sequence: CAQKTENTEAFF. The CDR3 region has the DNA TGTGCCCAAAAGACAGAGAACACTGAAGCTTTCTTT.

The chain is built from TRBV10-3 and TRBJ1-6; D remains unclear. V gave up 3 bases and J gave up 4 bases, with 7 bases separating them. The CDR3 is made up of 14 amino acids. The germline CDR1 and CDR2 sequences are ENHRY and SYGVKD. CDR3 residues: CAISELGYNSPLHF. CDR3 sequence (DNA): TGTGCCATCAGTGAATTGGGTTATAATTCACCCCTCCACTTT.

This clonotype showed up many times. The chain is built from TRBV30 and TRBJ1-3; D unclear. Looked up from germline, CDR1 is GTSNPN and CDR2 is SVGIG (reference sequence). Trimming took off 1 base at V and 9 bases at J, with 4 bases between the two ends. This CDR3 spans 10 amino acids. This CDR3 is CAWSGGTIYF. The CDR3 coding sequence is TGTGCCTGGAGTGGAGGCACCATATATTTT.